Listed below are T cell receptor beta chains from one sample, sequenced in a study of PD-1 blockade in mismatch repair-deficient tumors. TCRdb's copy holds only in-frame clones and misses some; the assay was immunoSEQ multiplex PCR. Of some 66,000 clones in the sample, 88% are singletons; the top ten hold roughly 14%. The source was peripheral blood, collected 52 weeks after starting pembrolizumab. The source is an adult with mismatch repair-deficient cancer. CDR3s include the opening cysteine and the closing phenylalanine or tryptophan. A D gene is named only where the DNA matches it firmly. The listing skips clone size in some rows; elsewhere it reads once, few, many or a size class.

d_call j_call v_call clone_size cdr3_aa cdr3_nt
TRBD1 TRBJ2-3 TRBV5-1 - CASSSDRDRTDTQYF TGCGCCAGCAGCTCAGACAGGGACCGAACAGATACGCAGTATTTT
TRBD2 TRBJ2-1 TRBV5-1 - CASSFRTSGRGSSYNEQFF TGCGCCAGCAGCTTCCGGACTAGCGGGAGAGGGAGCTCCTACAATGAGCAGTTCTTC
- TRBJ2-7 TRBV7-9 - CASSRGSYEQYF TGTGCCAGCAGCCGCGGTTCCTACGAGCAGTACTTC
- TRBJ2-7 TRBV6-1 - CASRTGFYEQYF TGTGCCAGCAGGACTGGATTTTACGAGCAGTACTTC
TRBD1 TRBJ2-7 TRBV19 once CASSISGTGTYEQYF TGTGCCAGTAGTATCTCTGGGACAGGGACCTACGAGCAGTACTTC
TRBD2 TRBJ2-7 TRBV6-6 once CASTQWRELAYEQYF TGTGCCAGCACCCAATGGCGGGAGCTTGCCTACGAGCAGTACTTC
- TRBJ2-1 TRBV6-5 - CASSYRSEGEQFF TGTGCCAGCAGTTATAGGTCCGAGGGTGAGCAGTTCTTC
TRBD2 TRBJ2-4 TRBV12-5 - CASGPPPFAGGVLAKNIQYF TGTGCTAGTGGTCCACCCCCCTTTGCGGGAGGGGTGCTAGCCAAAAACATTCAGTACTTC
- TRBJ2-2 TRBV9 once CASSVGPSRFTGELFF TGTGCCAGCAGCGTAGGGCCCAGCCGGTTCACCGGGGAGCTGTTTTTT
TRBD2 TRBJ2-2 TRBV19 once CASSARGAGELFF TGTGCCAGTAGTGCCCGGGGGGCCGGGGAGCTGTTTTTT
- TRBJ2-7 TRBV4-1 once CASSSGRGAYSYEQYF TGCGCCAGCAGCTCTGGGCGAGGAGCCTACTCCTACGAGCAGTACTTC
TRBD1 TRBJ1-1 TRBV7-9 - CASSLARGANTEAFF TGTGCCAGCAGCTTAGCCAGGGGGGCGAACACTGAAGCTTTCTTT
TRBD2 TRBJ2-2 TRBV9 - CASSAQAGGNTGELFF TGTGCCAGCAGCGCCCAAGCGGGGGGGAACACCGGGGAGCTGTTTTTT
- TRBJ1-2 TRBV5-1 - CASSLADTFYGYTF TGCGCCAGCAGCTTGGCGGACACGTTCTATGGCTACACCTTC
- TRBJ2-7 TRBV30 - CAWGRGEQYF TGTGCCTGGGGCCGGGGCGAGCAGTACTTC
- TRBJ1-1 TRBV6-1 - CASKKDAGFTEAFF TGTGCCAGCAAGAAGGACGCAGGGTTCACTGAAGCTTTCTTT
TRBD2 TRBJ2-7 TRBV2 few CASSRPGTIHEQYF TGTGCCAGCAGTAGACCCGGGACTATCCACGAGCAGTACTTC